This T cell receptor (beta chain) was found in a study of OX40 agonist ivuxolimab in advanced cancers. The overall study: Patients enrolled in dose escalation were diagnosed with hepatocellular carcinoma, melanoma, renal cell or head and neck cancer. Regarding the study as a whole: The CD4+ and CD8+ T cells in the blood had expanded clonally by week 6 at 0.1 to 3.0 mg/kg. In CD8+ T cells, expanded clones were on average more numerous than in CD4+. Still undetermined is the antigen specificity of the expanded peripheral T cells.

Germline CDR1 MNHEY, CDR2 SVGAGI. This CDR3 is 15 amino acids long. Trimming took 5 bases from V and 4 from J; bases not matched to a gene: 6. The repertoire was sequenced with immunoSEQ multiplex PCR; TCRdb's copy has only in-frame clones and lacks some. The sample holds about 37,000 clones, more than 85% seen once. Turning to this clone: Its specificity is not known.

Material: CD4+ or CD8+ T cells sorted from blood, obtained in a trial of the OX40 agonist ivuxolimab. This chain uses TRBV6-5 with TRBJ1-2; 11 positions match TRBD1. The clonotype comes from an adult with an advanced solid tumor such as melanoma, head and neck, liver or kidney cancer. CDR3: CASSPGQGASYGYTF. The CDR3 coding sequence is TGTGCCAGCAGTCCAGGACAGGGGGCATCCTATGGCTACACCTTC.